This T cell receptor beta chain comes out of a study of blood T cells in healthy people across ages. PCR was performed a second time for roughly 7 to 11 cycles using a sample-barcoded 5' primer and a J-beta primer mix. TCRdb processed the 5' RACE reads anew with MiXCR; each CDR3 protein has one entry. The sample yields hundreds of thousands of distinct CDR3 sequences, less than 35% seen once. Germline V gene lookup returns CDR1 SEHNR and CDR2 FQNEAQ (reference sequence). This CDR3 is built from 17 residues. The ends lost 2 bases at V and 0 bases at J; junction bases unmatched: 8. This clonotype was seen a handful of times.

The rearrangement uses TRBV7-9 and TRBJ1-2, with TRBD1 identical over 8 bases. The origin of this receptor is a woman older than 75 in good health. Specimen: blood. DNA for the CDR3: TGTGCCAGCAGCTTAAGACAGGACAGGGAAGCTAACTATGGCTACACCTTC. Translated, it gives CASSLRQDREANYGYTF.